This TCR beta chain comes out of a study of post-analysis software for immune sequencing data (dated by TCRdb to about 2015). As for the study more broadly: Disease courses on record covered relapsing-remitting, secondary progressive and progressive-relapsing multiple sclerosis, though some patients had no subtype annotation. The multiple sclerosis patient repertoires were compared with ten to eleven previously published healthy control repertoires from donors aged roughly 6 to 27 years. A subset of samples was prepared in parallel using single-end sample barcoding, then pooled and co-amplified after Illumina adapter ligation.

To demonstrate the VDJtools post-analysis software, the study profiled TCR beta repertoires from the peripheral blood of about a dozen young patients with multiple sclerosis. The multiple sclerosis patients were children and adolescents ranging in age from about 6 to 17 years. From the germline V gene, CDR1 is SGHAT and CDR2 is FQNNGV. V drops 5 bases and J drops 4 bases, leaving 17 bases in between. From its cysteine to its phenylalanine, the CDR3 spans 15 amino acids. Only the CDR3 part of the read is kept: 45 bases, read in frame from the first base. Receptor libraries were prepared by PCR. TCRdb names Illumina HiSeq 2500 as the instrument used. To reduce PCR and sequencing biases, unique molecular identifiers were built into the TCR beta cDNA libraries. Roughly 0.5 million cDNA molecules were obtained per 1 to 10 million input T cells, so each molecule approximated one T cell. The patient libraries were prepared and sequenced with the same protocol used for the earlier healthy control dataset. Within a given batch, samples were prepared together, multiplexed and sequenced on the same HiSeq lane. Regarding the original processing steps: Raw barcoded reads were processed with MIGEC, and single-read molecular identifier groups were discarded before consensus assembly and CDR3 extraction. VDJtools was used for post-analysis of the clonotype tables, and diversity was normalized by down-sampling every dataset to the size of the smallest sample. To correct batch-related cross-sample contamination, repertoire overlap clustering matched CDR3 amino acid sequences but not nucleotide sequences. Through fastp at Q25 and MiXCR, TCRdb rebuilt clones from the public reads, retaining in-frame beta chains. Rows are combined by CDR3 protein, so each entry shows the most common genes and DNA. The V and J calls were determined by TCRdb, not by the authors. Recorded for this sample are hundreds of thousands of distinct CDR3 sequences; approximately 59% of them occurred a single time. The ten largest clones take up about 11% of the sample.

As regards this clonotype: Its target antigen remains unknown. Base qualities are not provided; no much larger clone lies one nucleotide away.

The full study reports these points: The multiple sclerosis patient group was slightly younger than the control group. Direct clustering with F measure revealed strong co-clustering of samples prepared in the same batch, which led to a batch-effect correction. Multiple sclerosis patients had significantly lower normalized Chao1 diversity than controls, a result that suggests substantial peripheral T-cell clonal expansion. Significantly higher frequencies in patients than in controls were found for several TRBV segments, including TRBV5-6, TRBV5-1 and TRBV20-1.

The sample taken for sequencing was blood. This TCR derives from a girl aged 2 to 9 with multiple sclerosis. The sequence links TRBV11-2 to TRBJ2-5; TRBD1 is a weak D gene call, 6 bases matching. The sequence in DNA is TGTGCCAGCAGCCGTACCCTACAGGGTCCAGAGACCCAGTACTTC. Its coded protein is CASSRTLQGPETQYF.